A single sample gave rise to the 19 T cell receptor beta chains below, sequenced in a study of OX40 agonist ivuxolimab in advanced cancers. TCRdb keeps only in-frame clones here, not all; method: immunoSEQ multiplex PCR. Here the sample spans 40,000 or so clones, roughly 80% being singletons. The sample consisted of CD4+ or CD8+ T cells sorted from blood, taken in a trial of the OX40 agonist ivuxolimab. The receptors were sampled from an adult with an advanced solid tumor such as melanoma, head and neck, liver or kidney cancer.

The chain combines TRBV11-1 with TRBJ2-5; D is tentatively TRBD1 or TRBD2 (5 bases each). The assigned J gene may be wrong: the sequence end matches TRBJ2-7 better. This CDR3 has 14 amino acids. The germline V gene has CDR1 SGHAT and CDR2 FQDESV (reference sequence). In nucleotides, the CDR3 is TGTGCCAGCAGCCGGGGTAGGGTTACAGGCGAGCAGTACTTC. It encodes CASSRGRVTGEQYF.

The chain employs TRBV9 and TRBJ2-5, with a tentative D call TRBD2 (6 bases). CDR3 length: 14 amino acids. Germline CDR1 and CDR2: SGDLS and YYNGEE. Trimming removed 0 bases from V and 4 bases from J, with 10 bases in between. The CDR3 nucleotides are TGTGCCAGCAGCGTAGCAGGGAGGCGAGAGACCCAGTACTTC. Its protein product is CASSVAGRRETQYF.

The gene calls are TRBV9 and TRBJ2-3; 7 bases are shared with TRBD2. This CDR3 has 14 residues. Germline-derived CDR1 and CDR2 are SGDLS and YYNGEE. The V gene end was trimmed by 0 bases and the J gene end by 3 bases; junction bases not matched to a gene: 1. CDR3 sequence: CASSVGLATDTQYF. DNA for the CDR3: TGTGCCAGCAGCGTAGGACTAGCAACAGATACGCAGTATTTT.

The gene calls are TRBV7-9 and TRBJ2-3; D unresolved. Germline assignment: CDR1 SEHNR and CDR2 FQNEAQ (reference sequence). There are 15 residues in the CDR3. Between the trimmed V and J ends, which lost 1 base and 2 bases, there was a span of 10 bases. CDR3 loop: CASSLGTGPTDTQYF. The CDR3 DNA follows: TGTGCCAGCAGCTTAGGAACCGGGCCCACAGATACGCAGTATTTT.

V usage is TRBV7-2 and J usage is TRBJ2-7, with TRBD1 matching 9 bases. The CDR3 runs to 16 residues. V lost 5 bases to trimming and J lost 0 bases; unmatched junction nucleotides: 8. The germline V gene has CDR1 SGHTA and CDR2 FQGNSA. The CDR3 protein is CASSGHRGRDSYEQYF. The CDR3 nucleotides are TGTGCCAGCAGCGGACACAGGGGGCGAGACTCCTACGAGCAGTACTTC.

The chain uses TRBV7-7 and TRBJ1-6; a weak D match, TRBD1 (6 bases). Trimming took off 5 bases at V and 7 bases at J, with 12 bases between the two ends. The CDR3 length is 14 residues. Germline V CDR1 and CDR2: SSHAT, FNYEAQ (reference sequence). The CDR3 reads CASSPGASNSPLHF. CDR3 DNA sequence: TGTGCCAGCAGCCCAGGGGCCTCCAATTCACCCCTCCACTTT.

This clone came up once. V and J are TRBV7-8 and TRBJ2-3; possibly TRBD1 for D (5 bases). This CDR3 is built from 17 residues. Germline V gene lookup returns CDR1 SGHVS and CDR2 FQNEAQ. V was trimmed by 2 bases and J by 2 bases, leaving 17 bases between them. CDR3 nucleotides: TGTGCCAGCAGCTTAAAGTTCTGGACATTCTTCACAGATACGCAGTATTTT. The encoded protein is CASSLKFWTFFTDTQYF.

This clone was recorded once. V and J are TRBV19 and TRBJ1-4, with D possibly matching TRBD1 (5 bases). Germline V gives CDR1 LNHDA, CDR2 SQIVND (reference sequence). CDR3 length: 14 residues. Trimming pared 8 bases from V and 2 bases from J, leaving 12 bases between. The CDR3 coding sequence is TGTGCCAGTTCCCAGGGTGATACTAATGAAAAACTGTTTTTT. This codes for CASSQGDTNEKLFF.

The chain carries TRBV7-2 and TRBJ2-3, with 9 bases fitting TRBD2. Looked up from germline, CDR1 is SGHTA and CDR2 is FQGNSA. Trimming cost V 5 bases and J 3 bases; bases outside gene matches: 9. This CDR3 contains 16 residues. CDR3 residues: CASSRRPTSGTDTQYF. For the CDR3, the DNA is TGTGCCAGCAGCCGCCGTCCGACTAGCGGTACAGATACGCAGTATTTT.

V usage is TRBV28 and J usage is TRBJ2-7; TRBD2 is a possible D gene (5 bases). Trimming cost V 6 bases and J 7 bases, with 13 bases left between them. The CDR3 covers 12 residues. CDR1 and CDR2 (germline): MDHEN, SYDVKM. In DNA form, the CDR3 reads TGTGCCAGCAGGACACTAGGCAAGGAGCAGTACTTC. Translated: CASRTLGKEQYF. Complete variable domain (other parts from reference TRBV28 and TRBJ2-7): DVKVTQSSRYLVKRTGEKVFLECVQDMDHENMFWYRQDPGLGLRLIYFSYDVKMKEKGDIPEGYSVSREKKERFSLILESASTNQTSMYLCASRTLGKEQYFGPGTRLTVT.

The chain uses TRBV19 and TRBJ2-7; possible D gene TRBD1, 5 bases. The V gene lost 3 bases and the J gene lost 1 base, with 10 bases spanning the gap. The CDR3 spans 14 residues. CDR1 LNHDA and CDR2 SQIVND come from the germline V gene (reference sequence). The CDR3: CASSIGQGSYEQYF. CDR3 bases: TGTGCCAGTAGTATCGGGCAGGGATCCTACGAGCAGTACTTC.

The chain uses TRBV7-9 and TRBJ1-1, with D perhaps matching TRBD1 (5 bases). Per germline, CDR1 SEHNR and CDR2 FQNEAQ (reference sequence). V was cut by 1 base and J by 1 base, with 10 bases left in between. CDR3 size: 15 residues. This CDR3 is CASSLEGSPNTEAFF. For the CDR3, the DNA is TGTGCCAGCAGCTTAGAGGGGAGTCCGAACACTGAAGCTTTCTTT.

The chain uses TRBV6-1 and TRBJ2-1, with TRBD2 matching 10 bases. CDR1 MNHNS and CDR2 SASEGT come from the germline V gene. This CDR3 spans 14 amino acids. The V gene end was trimmed by 3 bases and the J gene end by 5 bases; junction bases not matched to a gene: 1. CDR3 bases: TGTGCCAGCAGTGATAGCGGGGGGAACAATGAGCAGTTCTTC. This gives the protein CASSDSGGNNEQFF.

The rearrangement uses TRBV5-5 and TRBJ1-4; 9 nucleotides line up with TRBD1. The CDR3 contains 15 residues. Trimming at V came to 2 bases and at J to 7 bases, leaving 6 bases not matched to a gene. The germline gives CDR1 SGHKS, CDR2 YYEKEE (reference sequence). Written as DNA, the CDR3 is TGTGCCAGCAGCTTACCATGGACAGGGGCTGAAAAACTGTTTTTT. This codes for CASSLPWTGAEKLFF.

The V gene is TRBV5-1, the J gene TRBJ1-1; D gene unclear. CDR1 is SGHRS, CDR2 YFSETQ, per germline. V shed 3 bases and J shed 4 bases, with 10 bases lying between them. The CDR3 has 13 amino acids. CDR3 sequence reads: CASSWGVGTEAFF. CDR3 in DNA: TGCGCCAGCAGCTGGGGTGTGGGCACTGAAGCTTTCTTT. Full variable domain (remainder filled in from reference TRBV5-1 and TRBJ1-1): KAGVTQTPRYLIKTRGQQVTLSCSPISGHRSVSWYQQTPGQGLQFLFEYFSETQRNKGNFPGRFSGRQFSNSRSEMNVSTLELGDSALYLCASSWGVGTEAFFGQGTRLTVV.

The rearrangement uses TRBV6-6 and TRBJ1-4; D is undetermined. Deletions cut 0 bases from V and 7 bases from J, with 9 bases between. This CDR3 comprises 14 residues. CDR1 and CDR2 (germline): MNHNY, SVGAGI (reference sequence). CDR3 sequence reads: CASSYSGNGEKLFF. For the CDR3, the DNA is TGTGCCAGCAGTTACTCGGGGAATGGTGAAAAACTGTTTTTT.

The gene calls are TRBV20-1 and TRBJ1-3, with D unclear. The V gene lost 6 bases and the J gene lost 7 bases, with 10 bases spanning the gap. CDR3 size: 11 residues. CDR1 is DFQATT, CDR2 SNEGSKA, per germline (reference sequence). CDR3 bases: TGCAGTGCAATGACCGGGAACACCATATATTTT. Amino acid sequence: CSAMTGNTIYF.

The genes are TRBV7-9 and TRBJ1-6, with D perhaps TRBD1 (5 bases). V lost 4 bases and J 7 bases, leaving 14 bases between the germline ends. CDR1 and CDR2 from the germline V gene are SEHNR and FQNEAQ (reference sequence). This CDR3 has 15 residues. CDR3 nucleotides: TGTGCCAGCAGCTCTCAGGGATTCGACAATTCACCCCTCCACTTT. Its protein is CASSSQGFDNSPLHF.

The V call is TRBV6-4, the J call TRBJ2-5; 9 bases line up with TRBD1. The end of the DNA fits TRBJ2-7 better, so the J call may be wrong. This CDR3 comprises 13 residues. Germline-derived CDR1 and CDR2 are MRHNA and SNTAGT. The CDR3: CARTGTGYHEQYF. CDR3 in DNA: TGTGCTAGGACGGGGACAGGGTACCACGAGCAGTACTTC.